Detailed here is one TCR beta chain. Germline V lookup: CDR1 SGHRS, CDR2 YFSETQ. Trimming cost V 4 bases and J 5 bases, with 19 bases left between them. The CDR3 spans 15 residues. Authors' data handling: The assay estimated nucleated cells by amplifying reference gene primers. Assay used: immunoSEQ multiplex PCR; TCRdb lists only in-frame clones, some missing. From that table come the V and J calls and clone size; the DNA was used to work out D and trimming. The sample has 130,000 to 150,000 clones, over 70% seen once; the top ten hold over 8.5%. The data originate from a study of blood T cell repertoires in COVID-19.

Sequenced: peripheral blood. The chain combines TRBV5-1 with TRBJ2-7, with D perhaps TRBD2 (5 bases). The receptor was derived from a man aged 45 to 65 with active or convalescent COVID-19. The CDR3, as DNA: TGCGCCAGCAGCCTGAACACGGGATGGGCGGACGAGCAGTACTTC. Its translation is CASSLNTGWADEQYF.